A selection of T cell receptor beta chains follows, all from one sample in a study of radiotherapy plus CTLA-4 blockade in lung cancer. Assay used: immunoSEQ multiplex PCR; TCRdb lists only in-frame clones, some missing. The table shows about 32,000 clones, with around 75% occurring only once. This specimen consisted of peripheral blood, obtained from a patient treated with radiotherapy plus ipilimumab. The receptor set was obtained from a human donor with non-small cell lung cancer that progressed on radiotherapy plus ipilimumab. Each CDR3 is given with its conserved first and last residue. A D gene is named only where the DNA matches it firmly. The listing skips clone size in some rows; elsewhere it reads once, few, many or a size class.

V: TRBV5-5
D: NA
J: TRBJ2-1
size: NA
CDR3: CASSLAADSYNEQFF
DNA: TGTGCCAGCAGCTTGGCAGCGGATTCCTACAATGAGCAGTTCTTC

V: TRBV7-9
D: NA
J: TRBJ2-7
size: NA
CDR3: CASSLLGQLPREEQYF
DNA: TGTGCCAGCAGCTTACTTGGACAGTTACCTCGGGAGGAGCAGTACTTC

V: TRBV4-2
D: TRBD1
J: TRBJ1-2
size: NA
CDR3: CASSQGPTGGDGYTF
DNA: TGTGCCAGCAGCCAAGGCCCTACAGGGGGGGATGGCTACACCTTC

V: TRBV9
D: NA
J: TRBJ1-2
size: NA
CDR3: CASSAMTGVGGYTF
DNA: TGTGCCAGCAGCGCTATGACAGGAGTCGGTGGCTACACCTTC

V: TRBV5-4
D: TRBD2
J: TRBJ2-7
size: NA
CDR3: CASSWGGSGPNEQYF
DNA: TGTGCCAGCAGCTGGGGGGGTAGCGGGCCCAACGAGCAGTACTTC

V: TRBV2
D: TRBD1
J: TRBJ1-1
size: NA
CDR3: CASRSQGMGTEAFF
DNA: TGTGCCAGCAGATCACAGGGGATGGGCACTGAAGCTTTCTTT

V: TRBV6-5
D: TRBD1
J: TRBJ2-1
size: few
CDR3: CASSTGGPPNEQFF
DNA: TGTGCCAGCAGTACAGGGGGCCCACCCAATGAGCAGTTCTTC

V: TRBV27
D: NA
J: TRBJ2-1
size: NA
CDR3: CASSLWGRVSYNEQFF
DNA: TGTGCCAGCAGTTTATGGGGCAGAGTGTCCTACAATGAGCAGTTCTTC

V: TRBV18
D: NA
J: TRBJ2-3
size: NA
CDR3: CASSPPSTDTQYF
DNA: TGTGCCAGCTCACCTCCAAGCACAGATACGCAGTATTTT

V: TRBV6-5
D: NA
J: TRBJ1-4
size: few
CDR3: CASSYLQGTNEKLFF
DNA: TGTGCCAGCAGTTACTTACAGGGAACTAATGAAAAACTGTTTTTT

V: TRBV7-9
D: NA
J: TRBJ2-1
size: NA
CDR3: CASSLTGDEQFF
DNA: TGTGCCAGCAGCTTGACGGGGGATGAGCAGTTCTTC

V: TRBV5-1
D: NA
J: TRBJ2-3
size: NA
CDR3: CASSLKDTQYF
DNA: TGCGCCAGCAGCCTGAAAGATACGCAGTATTTT

V: TRBV4-1
D: NA
J: TRBJ1-5
size: NA
CDR3: CASSLGLTNQPQHF
DNA: TGCGCCAGCAGCCTTGGGTTAACTAATCAGCCCCAGCATTTT

V: TRBV27
D: TRBD2
J: TRBJ2-7
size: NA
CDR3: CASRTTRAGGLGRTYEQYF
DNA: TGTGCCAGCAGGACCACTAGAGCGGGAGGGTTGGGTAGGACCTACGAGCAGTACTTC

V: TRBV27
D: TRBD1
J: TRBJ2-7
size: few
CDR3: CASKGTGTFHEQYF
DNA: TGTGCCAGCAAGGGGACAGGGACTTTCCACGAGCAGTACTTC

V: TRBV6-5
D: TRBD1
J: TRBJ1-5
size: NA
CDR3: CASSRTGGLGQPQHF
DNA: TGTGCCAGCAGCAGGACAGGGGGCCTGGGCCAGCCCCAGCATTTT